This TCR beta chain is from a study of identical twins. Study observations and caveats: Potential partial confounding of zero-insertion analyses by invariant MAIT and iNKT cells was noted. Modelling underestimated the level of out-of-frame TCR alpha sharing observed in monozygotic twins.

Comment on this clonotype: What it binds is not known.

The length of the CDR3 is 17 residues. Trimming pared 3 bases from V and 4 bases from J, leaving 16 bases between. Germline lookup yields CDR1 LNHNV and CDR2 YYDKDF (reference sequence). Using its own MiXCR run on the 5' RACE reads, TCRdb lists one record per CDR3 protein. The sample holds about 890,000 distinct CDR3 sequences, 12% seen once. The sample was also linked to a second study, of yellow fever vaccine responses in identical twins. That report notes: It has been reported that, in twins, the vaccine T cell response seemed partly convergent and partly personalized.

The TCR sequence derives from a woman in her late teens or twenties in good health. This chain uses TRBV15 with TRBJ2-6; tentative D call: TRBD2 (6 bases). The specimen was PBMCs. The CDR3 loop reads CATSSGTDYGGANVLTF. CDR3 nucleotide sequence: TGTGCCACCAGCAGCGGGACTGACTACGGCGGGGCCAACGTCCTGACTTTC.